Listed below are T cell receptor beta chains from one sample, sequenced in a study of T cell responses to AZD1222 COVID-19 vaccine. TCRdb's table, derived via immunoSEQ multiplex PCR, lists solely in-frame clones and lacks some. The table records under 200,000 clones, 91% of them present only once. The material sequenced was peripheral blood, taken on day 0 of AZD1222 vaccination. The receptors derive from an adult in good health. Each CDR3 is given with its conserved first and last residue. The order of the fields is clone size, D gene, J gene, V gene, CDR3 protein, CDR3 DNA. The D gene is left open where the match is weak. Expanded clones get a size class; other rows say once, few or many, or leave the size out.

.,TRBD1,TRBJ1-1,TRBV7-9,CASSSLRDREEAFF,TGTGCCAGCAGCTCACTCCGGGACAGGGAGGAGGCTTTCTTT
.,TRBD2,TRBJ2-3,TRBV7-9,CASSLGGSGITDTQYF,TGTGCCAGCAGCTTAGGAGGAAGCGGGATAACAGATACGCAGTATTTT
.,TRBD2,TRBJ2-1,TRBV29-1,CSVDTSGGAGEQFF,TGCAGCGTTGACACTAGCGGGGGGGCTGGTGAGCAGTTCTTC
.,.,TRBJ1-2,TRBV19,CASSISSAGNYGYTF,TGTGCCAGTAGTATAAGTTCCGCAGGAAACTATGGCTACACCTTC
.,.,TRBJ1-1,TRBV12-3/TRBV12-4,CASSLLDTEAFF,TGTGCCAGCAGTTTATTGGACACTGAAGCTTTCTTT
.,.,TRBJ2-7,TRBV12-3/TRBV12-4,CASSLEVSDEQYF,TGTGCCAGCAGTTTAGAAGTTAGCGACGAGCAGTACTTC
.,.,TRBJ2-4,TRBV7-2,CASSLPLGSKNIQYF,TGTGCCAGCAGCTTGCCGTTAGGTAGCAAAAACATTCAGTACTTC
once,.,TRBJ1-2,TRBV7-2,CASSFIEKQGSYGYTF,TGTGCCAGCAGCTTCATCGAAAAACAGGGAAGTTATGGCTACACCTTC
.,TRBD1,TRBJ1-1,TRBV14,CASSQTGYGTEAFF,TGTGCCAGCAGCCAGACAGGGTACGGCACTGAAGCTTTCTTT
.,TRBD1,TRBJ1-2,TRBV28,CASSYGQGVGYTF,TGTGCCAGCAGTTATGGACAGGGGGTGGGCTACACCTTC
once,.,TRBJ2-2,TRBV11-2,CASSLGLGVNTGELFF,TGTGCCAGCAGCTTAGGATTAGGAGTAAACACCGGGGAGCTGTTTTTT
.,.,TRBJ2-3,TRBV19,CASSILRLDGADTQYF,TGTGCCAGTAGTATTTTAAGACTAGATGGGGCAGATACGCAGTATTTT
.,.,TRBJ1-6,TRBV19,CASSPRVGGPESPLHF,TGTGCCAGTAGCCCCCGGGTTGGGGGCCCGGAATCACCCCTCCACTTT
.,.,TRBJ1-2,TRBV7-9,CASSLFGEGGGYTF,TGTGCCAGCAGCTTATTCGGCGAGGGTGGTGGCTACACCTTC
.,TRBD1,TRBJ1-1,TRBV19,CASSQRTGMNTEAFF,TGTGCCAGTAGTCAGCGGACAGGGATGAACACTGAAGCTTTCTTT
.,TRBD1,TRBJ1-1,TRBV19,CASSIGQGGTEAFF,TGTGCCAGTAGTATAGGACAGGGAGGCACTGAAGCTTTCTTT
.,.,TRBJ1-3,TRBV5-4,CASSHGGRAILSGNTIYF,TGTGCCAGCAGTCATGGCGGACGGGCGATTCTCTCTGGAAACACCATATATTTT
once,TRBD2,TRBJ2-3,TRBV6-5,CASSYGASGPTQYF,TGTGCCAGCAGTTACGGAGCTAGCGGTCCTACGCAGTATTTT
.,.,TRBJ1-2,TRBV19,CASSKSVMNIYGYTF,TGTGCCAGTAGTAAATCTGTAATGAACATCTATGGCTACACCTTC
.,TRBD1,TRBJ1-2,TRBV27,CASSLMGQGSGYTF,TGTGCCAGCAGTTTAATGGGACAGGGTTCTGGCTACACCTTC
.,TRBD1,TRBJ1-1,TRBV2,CASSTHRGITEAFF,TGTGCCAGCAGTACTCACAGGGGGATCACTGAAGCTTTCTTT
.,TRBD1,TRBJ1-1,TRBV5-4,CASRYQGAGTEAFF,TGTGCCAGCAGGTACCAGGGGGCTGGCACTGAAGCTTTCTTT